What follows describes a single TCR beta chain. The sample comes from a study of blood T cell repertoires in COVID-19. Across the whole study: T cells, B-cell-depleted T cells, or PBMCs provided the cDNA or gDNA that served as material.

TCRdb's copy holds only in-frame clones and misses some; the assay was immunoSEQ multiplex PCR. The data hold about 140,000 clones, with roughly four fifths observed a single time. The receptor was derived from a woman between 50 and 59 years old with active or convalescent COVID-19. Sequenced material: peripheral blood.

CDR3 sequence: CASSFNFPEPPEQYF. The CDR3 nucleotides read TGTGCCAGCAGCTTTAATTTTCCCGAGCCCCCCGAGCAGTACTTC. The rearrangement joins TRBV11-2 to TRBJ2-7; D is unresolved. The CDR3 has 15 residues. Deletions cut 3 bases from V and 6 bases from J, with 18 bases between. Germline V gene sequence: CDR1 SGHAT, CDR2 FQNNGV.